The 17 T cell receptor beta chains below were found in one sample sequenced in a study of vaccination effects on CD4 cells after COVID-19. Antigen-specific CD4+ T cells expanded by the ViraFEST assay with viral peptide pools were then sequenced. The culture ran for nine to eleven days, and then CD4+ T cells were isolated. Each participant was administered two doses of either the BNT162b2 or the mRNA-1273 vaccine. The protocol was immunoSEQ multiplex PCR, while the TCRdb copy is restricted to in-frame clones and leaves out a portion. This sample has tens of thousands of clones, with about 80% found just once. Which antigens these TCRs recognize remains unknown. The material sequenced was CD4+ T cells from PBMCs cultured with HCoV-229E spike peptides, taken after COVID-19 vaccination. The receptor source for this set is a human donor who received a COVID-19 vaccine.

J is TRBJ1-6 and V is TRBV15, with D uncertain. Germline V gene lookup returns CDR1 LNHNV and CDR2 YYDKDF (reference sequence). The CDR3 spans 16 residues. The germline V and J ends were trimmed by 0 bases and 6 bases, with 12 bases remaining between them. DNA of the CDR3: TGTGCCACCAGCAGAGACCCCGTAACCTCTAATTCACCCCTCCACTTT. Translation gives CATSRDPVTSNSPLHF.

The CDR3 loop is CSASTVNYSYNSPLHF. The CDR3 nucleotides are TGCAGTGCTAGTACGGTAAACTACTCCTATAATTCACCCCTCCACTTT. V and J are TRBV20-1 and TRBJ1-6; no reliable D call. Per the germline V gene, CDR1 is DFQATT and CDR2 is SNEGSKA (reference sequence). CDR3 length: 16 amino acids. V was pared by 3 bases and J by 0 bases, with 12 bases between.

J is TRBJ2-3 and V is TRBV30; perhaps TRBD1 as D (6 bases). This CDR3 has 13 amino acids. Germline CDR1 is GTSNPN and CDR2 is SVGIG (reference sequence). V was shortened by 7 bases and J by 0 bases, with 11 bases between the two germline ends. The CDR3 DNA follows: TGTGCCTTTGACAGGATTAGCACAGATACGCAGTATTTT. This sequence encodes CAFDRISTDTQYF.

The chain joins TRBV5-1 to TRBJ2-2; the D gene is possibly TRBD1 (6 bases). The CDR3 length is 15 residues. Germline values: CDR1 SGHRS, CDR2 YFSETQ. The V and J ends lost 6 bases and 0 bases respectively, with 12 bases between them. The CDR3 loop reads CASTSGGANTGELFF. DNA for the CDR3: TGCGCCAGCACCTCTGGGGGCGCGAACACCGGGGAGCTGTTTTTT.

The chain combines TRBV20-1 with TRBJ2-5; 8 nucleotides align to TRBD1. V gave up 3 bases and J gave up 6 bases; unmatched junction bases: 9. This CDR3 is built from 14 residues. Germline assignment: CDR1 DFQATT and CDR2 SNEGSKA (reference sequence). The CDR3 region is CSASTQGALKTQYF. CDR3 nucleotide sequence: TGCAGTGCTAGTACCCAGGGGGCCTTAAAGACCCAGTACTTC.

The chain carries TRBV4-1 and TRBJ2-7; D is unresolved. CDR1 and CDR2 (germline): MGHRA, YSYEKL. This CDR3 region has 16 residues. V was clipped by 2 bases and J by 0 bases, with 14 bases between them. The CDR3 here is CASSQLNKVSSYEQYV. The CDR3 DNA reads TGCGCCAGCAGCCAATTAAACAAGGTCAGCTCCTACGAGCAGTACGTC.

The rearrangement uses TRBV23-1 and TRBJ2-2, with 9 bases aligning to TRBD1. TRBV23-1 qualifies as an ORF whose function is uncertain. V lost 5 bases to trimming and J lost 3 bases; unmatched junction nucleotides: 4. The CDR3 covers 15 residues. CDR3 DNA: TGCGCCAGCAGTGGACAGGGGAATGACACCGGGGAGCTGTTTTTT. Protein: CASSGQGNDTGELFF.

The gene calls are TRBV5-4 and TRBJ2-5; D is unresolved. Trimming removed 4 bases at V and 2 bases at J, with 12 bases between. Per the germline V gene, CDR1 is SGHNT and CDR2 is YYREEE (reference sequence). The CDR3 runs to 14 residues. CDR3 DNA: TGTGCCAGCAGCGCCGTTGGCAGTCAAGAGACCCAGTACTTC. Translating it yields CASSAVGSQETQYF.

This clone was seen only once. The genes are TRBV10-2 and TRBJ1-1, with 7 bases aligning to TRBD1. The germline V gene encodes CDR1 WSHSY and CDR2 SAAADI. This CDR3 spans 12 amino acids. Trimming took 6 bases from V and 6 from J; bases not matched to a gene: 4. In DNA form, the CDR3 reads TGCGCCAGCAGCGACAGGGTCGCTGAAGCTTTCTTT. Translation: CASSDRVAEAFF.

This chain uses TRBV7-3 with TRBJ1-1, with a possible D match to TRBD1 (5 bases). This CDR3 region has 16 residues. V lost 5 bases to trimming and J lost 4 bases, with 20 bases between them. Germline V gives CDR1 SGHTA, CDR2 FQGTGA. The CDR3 spells CASSLMGGGVATEAFF. The DNA for the CDR3 is TGTGCCAGCAGCCTTATGGGGGGGGGAGTAGCCACTGAAGCTTTCTTT.

The chain has TRBV5-8 and TRBJ2-2; TRBD1 aligns across 7 bases. Germline CDR1 SGHTS, CDR2 YDEGEE. The CDR3 has 17 amino acids. V lost 4 bases and J lost 6; bases outside the gene matches: 15. This CDR3 is CASSLGRDSLIAGELFF. The CDR3 nucleotides are TGTGCCAGCAGCCTTGGCCGGGACAGCCTCATTGCCGGGGAGCTGTTTTTT. Looking up the rest from reference TRBV5-8 and TRBJ2-2 gives the full variable domain: EAGVTQSPTHLIKTRGQQATLRCSPISGHTSVYWYQQALGLGLQFLLWYDEGEERNRGNFPPRFSGRQFPNYSSELNVNALELEDSALYLCASSLGRDSLIAGELFFGEGSRLTVL.

Only one count was recorded for this clone. This chain links TRBV6-2 or TRBV6-3 with TRBJ1-4; maybe TRBD1 (5 bases). V was cut by 5 bases and J by 7 bases, with 23 bases left in between. The germline CDR1 and CDR2 sequences are MNHEY and SVGEGT. CDR3 size: 17 residues. The CDR3 loop is CASSPQPISDGAEKLFF. CDR3 sequence (DNA): TGTGCCAGCAGTCCCCAACCGATCTCCGACGGGGCTGAAAAACTGTTTTTT.

V gene TRBV24-1 combines with J gene TRBJ2-1, with TRBD2 matching over 7 bases. The CDR3 contains 17 residues. CDR1 and CDR2 from the germline V gene are KGHDR and SFDVKD. With 2 bases clipped from V and 8 bases from J, the junction kept 14 bases outside the gene matches. The CDR3 loop is CATSDWGSGGGKDEQFF. DNA of the CDR3: TGTGCCACCAGTGATTGGGGCTCGGGCGGGGGAAAAGATGAGCAGTTCTTC.

The gene calls are TRBV28 and TRBJ2-7, with no clear D. With 8 bases removed from V and 3 bases from J, the gap between germline ends came to 5 bases. Looked up from germline, CDR1 is MDHEN and CDR2 is SYDVKM. The CDR3 has 10 amino acids. The CDR3 DNA sequence: TGTGCCAGCGGCCGCTACGAGCAGTACGTC. Residues: CASGRYEQYV.

The chain employs TRBV25-1 and TRBJ2-3, with D possibly being TRBD1 (6 bases). Germline CDR1 is MGHDK and CDR2 is SYGVNS. The CDR3 is 15 residues long. The V end was cut by 9 bases, the J end by 8 bases, with 24 bases between. The CDR3 protein is CASRDSKGVAGTQYF. Written as DNA, the CDR3 is TGTGCCAGTAGAGATAGCAAGGGGGTAGCTGGTACGCAGTATTTT.

This clone was detected only once. The chain joins TRBV6-5 to TRBJ1-2; 8 bases are a match to TRBD1. This CDR3 has 15 residues. J was trimmed by 6 bases and V by 0 bases; bases with no gene match: 6. Germline V gene sequence: CDR1 MNHEY, CDR2 SVGAGI. CDR3 coding DNA: TGTGCCAGCAGTTACTCGATATCAGGGGGCCATGGCTACACCTTC. As protein: CASSYSISGGHGYTF.

CDR3 protein: CASSLTGGNEKLFF. CDR3 DNA: TGTGCCAGCAGCTTGACGGGTGGTAATGAAAAACTGTTTTTT. This chain joins TRBV7-9 and TRBJ1-4; no clear D gene. CDR3 length equals 14 residues. V was trimmed by 3 bases and J by 4 bases, leaving 9 bases between them. Germline-derived CDR1 and CDR2 are SEHNR and FQNEAQ (reference sequence).